Reported below is one TCR beta chain. Its target is unknown. The data stem from a study of cytomegalovirus exposure and HLA in healthy donors. Clones were sequenced by immunoSEQ multiplex PCR, and TCRdb holds only the in-frame ones, with some missing. In the table there are 76,000 or so clones, 94% of which are singletons. CDR1 is SGHTA, CDR2 FQGTGA, per germline. The V and J ends lost 6 bases and 6 bases, in that order; junction bases with no gene match: 4. This CDR3 is 13 amino acids long. General study findings and limits: The investigators catalogued 150 to 200 TCR beta chains as cytomegalovirus-associated.

V usage is TRBV7-3 and J usage is TRBJ2-7, with 11 bases matching TRBD2. The material sequenced was PBMCs. The TCR comes from a woman aged 18 to 35 in good health and CMV-seronegative. The CDR3 loop is CASSILAGAEQYF. CDR3 coding DNA: TGTGCCAGCAGTATACTAGCGGGAGCCGAGCAGTACTTC.